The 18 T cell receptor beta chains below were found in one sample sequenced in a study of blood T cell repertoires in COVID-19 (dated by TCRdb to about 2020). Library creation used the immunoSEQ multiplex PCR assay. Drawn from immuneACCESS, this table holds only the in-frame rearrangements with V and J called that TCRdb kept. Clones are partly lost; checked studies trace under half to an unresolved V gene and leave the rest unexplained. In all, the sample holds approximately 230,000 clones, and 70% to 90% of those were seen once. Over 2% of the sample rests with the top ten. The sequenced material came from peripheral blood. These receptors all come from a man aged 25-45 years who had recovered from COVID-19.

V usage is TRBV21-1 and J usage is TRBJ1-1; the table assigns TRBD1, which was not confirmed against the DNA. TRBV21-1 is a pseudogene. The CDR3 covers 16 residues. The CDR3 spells CASSRSKGQGLPEAFF. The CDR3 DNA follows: TGTGCCAGCAGCAGGTCCAAGGGACAGGGTCTTCCTGAAGCTTTCTTT.

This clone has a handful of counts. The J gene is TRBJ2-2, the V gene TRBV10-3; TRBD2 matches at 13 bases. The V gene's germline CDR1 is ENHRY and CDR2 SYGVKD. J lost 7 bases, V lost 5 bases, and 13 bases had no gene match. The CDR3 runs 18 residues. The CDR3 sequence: CAISSGTSGAIVGGELFF. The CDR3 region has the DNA TGTGCCATCAGTAGCGGGACTAGCGGGGCCATTGTGGGCGGGGAGCTGTTTTTT.

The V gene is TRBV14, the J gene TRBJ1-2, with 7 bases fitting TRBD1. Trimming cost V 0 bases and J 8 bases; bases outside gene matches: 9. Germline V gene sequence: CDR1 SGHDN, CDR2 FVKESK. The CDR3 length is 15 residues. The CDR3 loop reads CASSQEWVRGYGYTF. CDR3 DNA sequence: TGTGCCAGCAGCCAAGAATGGGTCAGGGGGTACGGCTACACCTTC.

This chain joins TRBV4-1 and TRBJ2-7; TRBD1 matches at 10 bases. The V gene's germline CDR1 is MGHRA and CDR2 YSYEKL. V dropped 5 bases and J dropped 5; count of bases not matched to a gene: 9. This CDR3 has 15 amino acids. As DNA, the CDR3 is TGCGCCAGCAGCAGGGGGGACAGGGGTGGCAACGAGCAGTACTTC. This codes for CASSRGDRGGNEQYF.

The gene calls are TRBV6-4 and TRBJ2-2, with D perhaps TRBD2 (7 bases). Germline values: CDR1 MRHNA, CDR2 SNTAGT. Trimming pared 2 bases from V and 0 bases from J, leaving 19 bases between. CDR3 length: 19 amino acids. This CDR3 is CASSDAGAAPNPNTGELFF. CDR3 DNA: TGTGCCAGCAGTGACGCGGGGGCAGCTCCTAATCCGAACACCGGGGAGCTGTTTTTT.

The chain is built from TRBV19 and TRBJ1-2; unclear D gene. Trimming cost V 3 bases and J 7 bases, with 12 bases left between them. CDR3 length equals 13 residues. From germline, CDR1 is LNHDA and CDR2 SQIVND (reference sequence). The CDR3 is CASSIGARGGYTF. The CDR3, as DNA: TGTGCCAGTAGTATTGGAGCGCGGGGTGGCTACACCTTC. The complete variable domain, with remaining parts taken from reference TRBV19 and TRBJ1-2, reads DGGITQSPKYLFRKEGQNVTLSCEQNLNHDAMYWYRQDPGQGLRLIYYSQIVNDFQKGDIAEGYSVSREKKESFPLTVTSAQKNPTAFYLCASSIGARGGYTFGSGTRLTVV.

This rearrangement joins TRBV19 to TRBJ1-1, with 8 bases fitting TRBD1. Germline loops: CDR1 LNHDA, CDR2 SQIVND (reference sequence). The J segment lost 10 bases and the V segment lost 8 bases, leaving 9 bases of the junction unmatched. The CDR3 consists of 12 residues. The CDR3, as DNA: TGTGCCAGTTTAAACCCAGGGACAGGAGCTTTCTTT. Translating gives CASLNPGTGAFF.

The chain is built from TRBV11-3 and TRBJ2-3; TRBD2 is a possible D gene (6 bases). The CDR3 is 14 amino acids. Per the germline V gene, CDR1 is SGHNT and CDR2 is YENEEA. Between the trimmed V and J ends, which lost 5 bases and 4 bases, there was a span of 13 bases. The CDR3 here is CASSPTRGADTQYF. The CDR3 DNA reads TGTGCCAGCAGCCCGACTAGAGGAGCAGATACGCAGTATTTT.

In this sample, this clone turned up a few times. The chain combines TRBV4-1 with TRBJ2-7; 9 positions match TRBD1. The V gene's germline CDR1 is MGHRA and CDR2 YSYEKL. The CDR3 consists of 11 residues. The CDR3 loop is CAGQGWYEQYF. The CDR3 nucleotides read TGCGCAGGACAGGGGTGGTACGAGCAGTACTTC.

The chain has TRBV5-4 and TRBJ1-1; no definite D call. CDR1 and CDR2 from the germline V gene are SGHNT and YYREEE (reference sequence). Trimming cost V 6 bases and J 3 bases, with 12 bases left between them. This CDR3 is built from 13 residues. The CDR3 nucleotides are TGTGCCAGCAACCTGAACGGGGACACTGAAGCTTTCTTT. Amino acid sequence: CASNLNGDTEAFF.

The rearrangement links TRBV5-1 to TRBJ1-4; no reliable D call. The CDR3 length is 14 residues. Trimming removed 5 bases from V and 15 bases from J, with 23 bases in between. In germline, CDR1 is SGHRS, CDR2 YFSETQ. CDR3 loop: CASRIGPGREIVFF. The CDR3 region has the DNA TGCGCCAGCAGAATCGGCCCGGGTCGGGAGATTGTGTTTTTT.

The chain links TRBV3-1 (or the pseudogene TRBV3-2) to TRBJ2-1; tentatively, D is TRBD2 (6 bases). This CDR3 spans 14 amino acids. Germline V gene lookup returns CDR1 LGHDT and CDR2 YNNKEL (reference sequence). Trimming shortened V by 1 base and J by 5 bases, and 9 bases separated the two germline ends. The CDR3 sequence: CASSQGRGHNEQFF. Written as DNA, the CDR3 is TGTGCCAGCAGCCAAGGGCGGGGACACAATGAGCAGTTCTTC.

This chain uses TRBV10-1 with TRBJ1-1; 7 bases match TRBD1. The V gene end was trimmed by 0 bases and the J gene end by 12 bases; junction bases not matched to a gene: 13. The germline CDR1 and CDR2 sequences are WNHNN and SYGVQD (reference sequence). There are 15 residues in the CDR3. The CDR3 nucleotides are TGCGCCAGCAGTGAGTCGATGAGAAAACAGGGGATGTCTTTCTTT. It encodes CASSESMRKQGMSFF.

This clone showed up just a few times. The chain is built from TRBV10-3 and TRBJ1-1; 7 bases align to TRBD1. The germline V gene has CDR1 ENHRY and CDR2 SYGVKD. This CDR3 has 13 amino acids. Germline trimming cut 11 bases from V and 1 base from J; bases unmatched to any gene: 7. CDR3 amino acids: CASRQGRNTEAFF. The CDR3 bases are TGTGCCTCACGACAGGGACGGAACACTGAAGCTTTCTTT.

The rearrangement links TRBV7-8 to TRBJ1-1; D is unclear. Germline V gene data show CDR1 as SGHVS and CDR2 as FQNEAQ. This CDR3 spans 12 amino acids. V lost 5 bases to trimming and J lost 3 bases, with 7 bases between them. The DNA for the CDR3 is TGTGCCAGCAGCGGGCGGGACACTGAAGCTTTCTTT. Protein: CASSGRDTEAFF.

The CDR3 loop reads CASRSGGVGVYNSPLHF. The CDR3 DNA sequence: TGTGCCAGTAGATCAGGGGGCGTCGGTGTCTATAATTCACCCCTCCACTTT. This sequence joins TRBV19 and TRBJ1-6, with 8 bases fitting TRBD1. The CDR3 is 17 amino acids. The germline V gene encodes CDR1 LNHDA and CDR2 SQIVND (reference sequence). The J segment lost 3 bases and the V segment lost 6 bases, leaving 10 bases of the junction unmatched.

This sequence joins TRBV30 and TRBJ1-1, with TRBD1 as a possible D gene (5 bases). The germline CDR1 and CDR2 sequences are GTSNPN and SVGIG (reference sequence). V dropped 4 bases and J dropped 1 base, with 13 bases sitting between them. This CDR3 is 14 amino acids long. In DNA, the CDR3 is TGTGCCTGGACCATACGGCAGGGGAACACTGAAGCTTTCTTT. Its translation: CAWTIRQGNTEAFF.

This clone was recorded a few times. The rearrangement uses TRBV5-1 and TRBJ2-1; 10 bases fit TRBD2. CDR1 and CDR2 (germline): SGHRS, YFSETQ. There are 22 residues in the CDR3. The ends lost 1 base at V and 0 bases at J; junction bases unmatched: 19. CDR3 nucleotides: TGCGCCAGCAGCTTGAGAAGGAGGCCCATAGCGGGGGGTTTTAGCTCCTACAATGAGCAGTTCTTC. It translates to CASSLRRRPIAGGFSSYNEQFF.